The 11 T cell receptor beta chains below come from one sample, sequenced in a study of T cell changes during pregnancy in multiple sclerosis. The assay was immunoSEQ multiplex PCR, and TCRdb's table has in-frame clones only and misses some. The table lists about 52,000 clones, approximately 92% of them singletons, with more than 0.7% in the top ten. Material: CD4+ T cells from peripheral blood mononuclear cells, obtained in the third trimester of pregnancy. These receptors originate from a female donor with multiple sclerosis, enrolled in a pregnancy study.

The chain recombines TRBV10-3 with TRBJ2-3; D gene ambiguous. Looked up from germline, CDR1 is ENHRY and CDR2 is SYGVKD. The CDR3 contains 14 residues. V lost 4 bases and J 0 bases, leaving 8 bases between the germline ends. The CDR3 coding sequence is TGTGCCATCAGTGGTTTAGAAAGCACAGATACGCAGTATTTT. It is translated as CAISGLESTDTQYF.

In DNA, the CDR3 is TGTGCCAGCAGGGGGACAGGGGGGGTCGGTGCTTTCTTT. It translates to CASRGTGGVGAFF. The chain couples TRBV2 to TRBJ1-1; 11 bases map to TRBD1. This CDR3 spans 13 amino acids. CDR1 SNHLY and CDR2 FYNNEI come from the germline V gene. The J segment lost 11 bases and the V segment lost 6 bases, leaving 8 bases of the junction unmatched.

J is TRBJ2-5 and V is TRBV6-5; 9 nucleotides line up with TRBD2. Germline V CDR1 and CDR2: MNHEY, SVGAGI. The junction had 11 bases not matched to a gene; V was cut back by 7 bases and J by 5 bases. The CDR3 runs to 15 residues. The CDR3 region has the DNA TGTGCCAGCATTCCCAGCGGGGGGCCCTCCGAGACCCAGTACTTC. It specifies CASIPSGGPSETQYF.

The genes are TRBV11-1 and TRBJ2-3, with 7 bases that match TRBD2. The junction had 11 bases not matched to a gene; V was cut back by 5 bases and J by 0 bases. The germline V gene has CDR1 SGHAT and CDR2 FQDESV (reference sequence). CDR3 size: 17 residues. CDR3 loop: CASSPRGGGPSTDTQYF. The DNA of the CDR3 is TGTGCCAGCAGCCCGCGTGGGGGGGGACCTAGCACAGATACGCAGTATTTT.

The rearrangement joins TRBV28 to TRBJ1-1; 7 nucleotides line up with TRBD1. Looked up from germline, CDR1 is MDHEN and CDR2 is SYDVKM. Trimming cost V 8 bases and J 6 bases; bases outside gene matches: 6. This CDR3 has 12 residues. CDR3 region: CASGTGVPEAFF. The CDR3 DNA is TGTGCCAGCGGAACAGGGGTCCCTGAAGCTTTCTTT.

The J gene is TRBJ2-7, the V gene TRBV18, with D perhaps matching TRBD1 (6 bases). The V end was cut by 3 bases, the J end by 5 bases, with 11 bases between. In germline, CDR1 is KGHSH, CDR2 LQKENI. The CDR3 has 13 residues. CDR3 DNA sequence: TGTGCCAGCTCACCGGGACAAGGGGACGAGCAGTACTTC. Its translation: CASSPGQGDEQYF.

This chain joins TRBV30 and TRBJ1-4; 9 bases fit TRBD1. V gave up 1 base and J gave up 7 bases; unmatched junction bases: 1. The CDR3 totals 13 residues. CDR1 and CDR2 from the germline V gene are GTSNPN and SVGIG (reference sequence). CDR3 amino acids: CAWSGGQGEKLFF. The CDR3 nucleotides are TGTGCCTGGAGTGGGGGACAGGGTGAAAAACTGTTTTTT.

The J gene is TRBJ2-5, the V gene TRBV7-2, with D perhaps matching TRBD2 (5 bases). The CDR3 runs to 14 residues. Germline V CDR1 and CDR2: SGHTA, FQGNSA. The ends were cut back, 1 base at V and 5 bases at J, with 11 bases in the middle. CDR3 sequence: CASSLGASLETQYF. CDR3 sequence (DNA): TGTGCCAGCAGCTTAGGAGCTAGCTTGGAGACCCAGTACTTC.

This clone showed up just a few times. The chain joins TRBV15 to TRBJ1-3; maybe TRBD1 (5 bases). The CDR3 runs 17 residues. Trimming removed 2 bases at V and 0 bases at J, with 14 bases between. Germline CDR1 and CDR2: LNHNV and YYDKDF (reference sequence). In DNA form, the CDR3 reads TGTGCCACCAGCAGAACAAGGGGCTCCAGCTCTGGAAACACCATATATTTT. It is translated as CATSRTRGSSSGNTIYF.

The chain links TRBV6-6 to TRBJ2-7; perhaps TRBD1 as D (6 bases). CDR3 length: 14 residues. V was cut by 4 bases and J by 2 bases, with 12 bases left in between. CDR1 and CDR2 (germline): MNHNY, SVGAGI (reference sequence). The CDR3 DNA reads TGTGCCAGCAGTTCCCAACAGGGTACCTACGAGCAGTACTTC. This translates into CASSSQQGTYEQYF.

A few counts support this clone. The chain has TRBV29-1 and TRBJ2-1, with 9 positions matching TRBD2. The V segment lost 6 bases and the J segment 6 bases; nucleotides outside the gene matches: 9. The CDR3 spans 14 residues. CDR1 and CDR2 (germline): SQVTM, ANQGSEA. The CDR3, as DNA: TGCAGCGTCGCCGGGACTAGCTATCCCAATGAGCAGTTCTTC. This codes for CSVAGTSYPNEQFF.